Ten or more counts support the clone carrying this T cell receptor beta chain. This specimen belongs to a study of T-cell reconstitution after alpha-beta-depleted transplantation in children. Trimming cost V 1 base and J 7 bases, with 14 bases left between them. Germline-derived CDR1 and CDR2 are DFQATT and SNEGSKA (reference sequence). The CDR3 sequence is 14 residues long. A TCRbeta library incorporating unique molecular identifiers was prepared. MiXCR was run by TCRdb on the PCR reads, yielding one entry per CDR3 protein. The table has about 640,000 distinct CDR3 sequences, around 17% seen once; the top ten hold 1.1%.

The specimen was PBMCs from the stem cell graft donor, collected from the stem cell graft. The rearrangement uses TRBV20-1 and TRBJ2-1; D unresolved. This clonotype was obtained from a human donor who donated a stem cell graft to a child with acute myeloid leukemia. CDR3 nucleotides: TGCAGTGCTAGAGCGAGGATGGCCTGGAATGAGCAGTTCTTC. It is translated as CSARARMAWNEQFF.